Sequencing of this TCR beta chain was carried out in a study of shared clonotypes between healthy human individuals. Study information: Per-donor plates numbered three CD4 naive, three CD4 memory, two CD8 naive and one CD8 memory. Overall study findings and caveats: Represented genetic and exposure-history diversity was restricted by having few donors. Clonotypes shared by all four sorted-subset donors had higher generation probabilities than non-shared clonotypes.

A word on this clone: Its cognate antigen is unknown.

In the original analysis: For the immunoSEQ data, sequences were junction-only without quality scores, so filtering differed. Clones were sequenced by immunoSEQ multiplex PCR, and TCRdb holds only the in-frame ones, with some missing. V and J calls and clone size are those listed in that table; D and trimming were worked out from the DNA. The profile shows around 700,000 clones, 92% of them singletons. The CDR3 is made up of 14 amino acids. The germline V and J ends were trimmed by 3 bases and 4 bases, with 9 bases remaining between them. Germline lookup yields CDR1 SGHAT and CDR2 FQNNGV. It was CD45RO-negative cells, positively selected for CCR7, that made up naive CD8 cells, with terminally differentiated effector memory CD45RA+ cells excluded.

The sample taken for sequencing was naive CD8+ T cells sorted from blood. The source of this sequence is a man in his thirties or forties in good health. The V and J genes are TRBV11-2 and TRBJ2-2; D call uncertain. The CDR3 sequence is CASSLGQFTGELFF. The CDR3, as DNA: TGTGCCAGCAGCTTGGGCCAGTTCACCGGGGAGCTGTTTTTT.